This T cell receptor (beta chain) is from a study of breast tumors, draining lymph nodes, adjacent tissues. TCRdb re-analysed the multiplex PCR reads in MiXCR, keeping a single row per CDR3 protein. The sample lists fewer than 300,000 distinct CDR3 sequences; about a third were seen once. Axillary draining lymph nodes of breast cancer patients supplied the node samples. Per the germline V gene, CDR1 is MRHNA and CDR2 is SNTAGT. This CDR3 has 19 amino acids. The ends lost 1 base at V and 3 bases at J; junction bases unmatched: 12. The sequencing sample was made of axillary lymph node tissue. The chain links TRBV6-4 to TRBJ2-4, with 10 bases that match TRBD1. This sequence originates from a female donor with breast cancer. Some clones in this sample may be carry-over from other donors' samples. The CDR3 bases are TGTGCCAGCAGTGACTGGGTGAGTGATGGACAGGGGGACAAAAACATTCAGTACTTC. It codes for CASSDWVSDGQGDKNIQYF.